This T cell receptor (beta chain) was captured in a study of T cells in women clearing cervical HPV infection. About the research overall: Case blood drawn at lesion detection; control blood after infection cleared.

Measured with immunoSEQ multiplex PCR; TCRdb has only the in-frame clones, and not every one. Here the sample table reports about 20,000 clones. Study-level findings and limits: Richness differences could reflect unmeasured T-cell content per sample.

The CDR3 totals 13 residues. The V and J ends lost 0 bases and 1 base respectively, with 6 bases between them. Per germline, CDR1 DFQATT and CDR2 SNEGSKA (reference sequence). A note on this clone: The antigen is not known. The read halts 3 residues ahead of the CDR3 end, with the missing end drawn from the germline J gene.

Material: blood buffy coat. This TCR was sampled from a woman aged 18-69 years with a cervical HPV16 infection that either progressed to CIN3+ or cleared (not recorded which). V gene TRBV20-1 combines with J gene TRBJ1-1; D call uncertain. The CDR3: CSARETGNTEAFF. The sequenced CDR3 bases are TGCAGTGCTAGAGAAACGGGGAACACTGAA.